The next 15 T cell receptor beta chains were all read from a single sample in a study of low-dose radiotherapy and immunotherapy resistance in tumors. First-strand cDNA used TRAV- and TRBV-specific primers, covering alpha and beta chains. TCR amplification ran approximately 22 PCR cycles using constant-region and V-primer adapter primers. In TCRdb, the reads were re-called with MiXCR into one record per CDR3 protein. Of around 79,000 distinct CDR3 sequences listed, about 20% are singletons. Specified time point: before trial treatment. The specimen comprised PBMCs, sampled before treatment. The source is a male donor with prostate cancer.

This clonotype was seen many times. V and J are TRBV6-2 or TRBV6-3 and TRBJ2-2; D not resolved. This CDR3 spans 11 amino acids. Trimming took 5 bases from V and 5 from J, leaving 3 bases between them. Germline lookup yields CDR1 MNHEY and CDR2 SVGEGT. The CDR3 protein is CASSVTGELFF. The CDR3 region has the DNA TGTGCCAGCAGTGTAACCGGGGAGCTGTTTTTT.

The V call is TRBV19, the J call TRBJ2-3; D might be TRBD1 or TRBD2, each matching 6 bases. Trimming removed 5 bases from V and 0 bases from J, with 18 bases in between. Germline assignment: CDR1 LNHDA and CDR2 SQIVND (reference sequence). The CDR3 runs 17 residues. CDR3 DNA sequence: TGTGCCAGTAGTCAAAGGGGGGACGGGGGAAGCACAGATACGCAGTATTTT. Amino acids: CASSQRGDGGSTDTQYF.

Comments on this clonotype: With only one base between it and a far larger clone, this is likely a read error. The chain uses TRBV28 and TRBJ2-1; D is possibly TRBD1 (6 bases). The germline CDR1 and CDR2 sequences are MDHEN and SYDVKM. The germline V and J ends were trimmed by 7 bases and 6 bases, with 10 bases remaining between them. The CDR3 contains 12 residues. In DNA, the CDR3 is TGTGCCAGCAATGAACAGGGCAATGAGCAGTTCTTC. Protein product: CASNEQGNEQFF.

Concerning this clonotype itself: Since a much larger clone is just one base distant, this may be a read error. This chain connects TRBV30 to TRBJ2-7; TRBD2 matches 10 bases. The CDR3 is made up of 15 amino acids. Germline V gene sequence: CDR1 GTSNPN, CDR2 SVGIG (reference sequence). The V gene end was trimmed by 7 bases and the J gene end by 1 base; junction bases not matched to a gene: 10. The CDR3 bases are TGTGCCTCCTCCGGGTGGACTAGCGGTTCCTACGAGCAGTACTTC. Translation gives CASSGWTSGSYEQYF. Based on the CDR3 plus reference TRBV30 and TRBJ2-7, the full variable domain is SQTIHQWPATLVQPVGSPLSLECTVEGTSNPNLYWYRQAAGRGLQLLFYSVGIGQISSEVPQNLSASRPQDRQFILSSKKLLLSDSGFYLCASSGWTSGSYEQYFGPGTRLTVT.

In this sample, this clonotype turned up many times. V is TRBV20-1 and J is TRBJ1-5, with D maybe TRBD1 (5 bases). Germline CDR1 DFQATT, CDR2 SNEGSKA (reference sequence). The CDR3 contains 15 residues. The V and J ends lost 0 bases and 2 bases respectively, with 11 bases between them. CDR3 coding DNA: TGCAGTGCTAGAGATCCCGGGGGGGGCAATCAGCCCCAGCATTTT. Amino acids: CSARDPGGGNQPQHF.

This clonotype appeared many times. The chain links TRBV21-1 to TRBJ2-1. TRBV21-1 is recorded as a pseudogene. The CDR3 is 16 residues long. CDR3 residues: CASSPEGKGSVGEQFF. CDR3 DNA: TGTGCCAGCAGCCCTGAAGGGAAGGGATCGGTAGGTGAGCAGTTCTTC.

The chain couples TRBV28 to TRBJ2-3, with a possible D match to TRBD1 (6 bases). This CDR3 has 14 amino acids. Germline V gene data show CDR1 as MDHEN and CDR2 as SYDVKM. Trimming left V 7 bases short and J 4 bases short, with 15 bases between. The CDR3 coding sequence is TGTGCCAGCATGGGGACACCTTCTCCAGATACGCAGTATTTT. Amino acids: CASMGTPSPDTQYF.

This clonotype was seen at least ten times. V is TRBV30 and J is TRBJ1-5; D unclear. Trimming cost V 2 bases and J 0 bases, with 8 bases left between them. CDR3 size: 14 residues. CDR1 is GTSNPN, CDR2 SVGIG, per germline (reference sequence). The CDR3 nucleotides read TGTGCCTGGAGTCGAGGAAGTAGCAATCAGCCCCAGCATTTT. Protein product: CAWSRGSSNQPQHF.

There are many counts of this clonotype. V is TRBV4-1 and J is TRBJ2-1; the match to TRBD2 covers 9 bases. Germline V lookup: CDR1 MGHRA, CDR2 YSYEKL. The CDR3 spans 16 residues. J lost 7 bases, V lost 0 bases, and 7 bases had no gene match. The CDR3 sequence is CASSQDLSGRRNEQFF. CDR3 DNA sequence: TGCGCCAGCAGCCAAGATCTTAGCGGGAGAAGAAATGAGCAGTTCTTC.

This clonotype was seen repeatedly, ten times or more. The chain combines TRBV29-1 with TRBJ1-1; D possibly corresponds to TRBD1 (5 bases). CDR3 length: 13 residues. Germline CDR1 and CDR2: SQVTM and ANQGSEA. Trimming took 3 bases from V and 5 from J, leaving 13 bases between them. This chain's CDR3 is CSVDPGRRTEAFF. In nucleotides, the CDR3 is TGCAGCGTTGACCCAGGGCGGAGGACTGAAGCTTTCTTT.

This clonotype turned up a few times. This chain joins TRBV7-2 and TRBJ1-4; no clear D. CDR1 is SGHTA and CDR2 is FQGNSA in the germline V gene. V shed 8 bases and J shed 8 bases, with 15 bases lying between them. The CDR3 covers 13 residues. The CDR3 sequence: CASRKRRGEKLFF. The CDR3 region has the DNA TGTGCCAGCCGCAAACGACGGGGAGAAAAACTGTTTTTT.

This clonotype was recorded at least ten times. The rearrangement joins TRBV6-2 or TRBV6-3 to TRBJ2-2; the D gene is possibly TRBD1 (6 bases). The CDR3 contains 16 residues. Trimming took 5 bases from V and 4 from J, leaving 17 bases between them. From germline, CDR1 is MNHEY and CDR2 SVGEGT. Here the CDR3 reads CASSPPTGSGTGELFF. CDR3 bases: TGTGCCAGCAGTCCTCCCACAGGGTCGGGCACCGGGGAGCTGTTTTTT.

This clonotype was seen repeatedly, ten times or more. V is TRBV12-3 or TRBV12-4 and J is TRBJ1-1, with D possibly being TRBD1 (5 bases). Trimming removed 6 bases at V and 4 bases at J, with 12 bases between. The CDR3 is 13 residues long. CDR3: CASRARERTEAFF. The CDR3 bases are TGTGCCAGCAGGGCCAGGGAGCGCACTGAAGCTTTCTTT.

This clonotype was seen repeatedly, ten times or more. The rearrangement joins TRBV2 to TRBJ1-2, with D possibly being TRBD1 (6 bases). V lost 0 bases and J lost 4, with 12 bases in between. CDR1 is SNHLY, CDR2 FYNNEI, per germline. The CDR3 length is 15 residues. The CDR3 protein is CASSEAGGRPYGYTF. CDR3 in DNA: TGTGCCAGCAGTGAAGCGGGGGGGCGCCCCTATGGCTACACCTTC.

On this clonotype: A far larger clone lies a single base away; this is likely a read error. The V gene is TRBV7-2, the J gene TRBJ2-1; 9 bases match TRBD2. The J segment lost 10 bases and the V segment lost 3 bases, leaving 10 bases of the junction unmatched. Germline V CDR1 and CDR2: SGHTA, FQGNSA. This CDR3 has 15 amino acids. Here the CDR3 DNA reads TGTGCCAGCAGCTTTGTTAGCGGGAGATCTGGCGAGCAGTTCTTC. This encodes CASSFVSGRSGEQFF.